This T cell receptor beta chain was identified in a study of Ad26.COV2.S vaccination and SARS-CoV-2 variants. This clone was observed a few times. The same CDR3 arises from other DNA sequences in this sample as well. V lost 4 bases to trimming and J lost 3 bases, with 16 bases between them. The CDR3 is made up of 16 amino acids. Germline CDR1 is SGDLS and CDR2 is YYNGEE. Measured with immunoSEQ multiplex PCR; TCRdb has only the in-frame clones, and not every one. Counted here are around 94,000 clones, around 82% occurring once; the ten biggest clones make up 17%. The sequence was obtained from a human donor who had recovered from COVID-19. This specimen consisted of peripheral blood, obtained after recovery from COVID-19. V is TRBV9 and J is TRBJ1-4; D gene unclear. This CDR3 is CASSQTRGSANEKLFF. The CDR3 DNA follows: TGTGCCAGCAGCCAAACCAGAGGTTCAGCTAATGAAAAACTGTTTTTT.